These T cell receptor beta chains were read from a single sample in a study of T cells in Graves' hyperthyroidism and ophthalmopathy. Using its own MiXCR run on the multiplex PCR reads, TCRdb lists one record per CDR3 protein. The data show 200,000 or so distinct CDR3 sequences, roughly a sixth seen once. Sequences were obtained from blood. The source is a woman aged 45-65 years with Graves' hyperthyroidism. Both conserved end residues are part of each CDR3. The D gene is left open where the match is weak. Some rows have no size entry. The others give once, few or many, or a class for an expanded clone.

TRBV19	-	TRBJ2-7	TRBD1	CASSIGRDRGNFEQYF	TGTGCCAGTAGTATTGGGAGGGACAGGGGAAATTTCGAGCAGTACTTC
TRBV2	many	TRBJ1-5	-	CASSIYRENSNQPQHF	TGTGCCAGCAGTATTTACAGGGAGAATAGCAATCAGCCCCAGCATTTT
TRBV20-1	-	TRBJ1-2	-	CSAVPGGYGYTF	TGCAGTGCTGTACCGGGGGGCTATGGCTACACCTTC
TRBV3-1	-	TRBJ2-5	TRBD1	CASSQEHRLTGGSKTQYF	TGTGCCAGCAGCCAAGAACATCGGCTGACAGGGGGTAGCAAGACCCAGTACTTC
TRBV12-3/TRBV12-4	many	TRBJ1-2	-	CASSLGPRRGYTF	TGTGCCAGCAGTTTAGGTCCTCGCCGCGGCTACACCTTC
TRBV18	-	TRBJ1-5	TRBD1	CASSQGQGSNQPQHF	TGTGCCAGCTCACAGGGACAGGGGAGCAATCAGCCCCAGCATTTT
TRBV14	many	TRBJ1-2	TRBD1	CASSQFSTGTYGYTF	TGTGCCAGCAGCCAATTTTCGACAGGGACCTATGGCTACACCTTC
TRBV7-8	few	TRBJ1-4	-	CASSLVGMANEKLFF	TGTGCCAGCAGCTTAGTGGGGATGGCTAATGAAAAACTGTTTTTT
TRBV20-1	few	TRBJ2-1	TRBD2	CSATGEASGGYNEQFF	TGCAGTGCTACCGGTGAAGCTAGCGGAGGGTACAATGAGCAGTTCTTC
TRBV3-1	many	TRBJ2-1	-	CASGRTYNEQFF	TGTGCCAGCGGACGGACCTACAATGAGCAGTTCTTC
TRBV7-9	many	TRBJ2-7	-	CASSLAMGPSYEQYF	TGTGCCAGCAGCTTAGCTATGGGCCCTTCCTACGAGCAGTACTTC
TRBV18	few	TRBJ2-7	-	CASSPRLIAYEQYF	TGTGCCAGCTCGCCAAGGTTAATCGCCTACGAGCAGTACTTC
TRBV20-1	few	TRBJ1-6	TRBD1	CSAHRTGPNSPLHF	TGCAGTGCTCACCGGACAGGGCCCAATTCACCCCTCCACTTT
TRBV7-9	-	TRBJ2-3	-	CASSLNPDTDTQYF	TGTGCCAGCAGCTTAAATCCTGATACAGATACGCAGTATTTT
TRBV19	few	TRBJ1-6	TRBD1	CASGQGWDNSPLHF	TGTGCCAGTGGACAGGGGTGGGATAATTCACCCCTCCACTTT
TRBV7-8	many	TRBJ1-6	-	CASSLIRTTSSYNSPLHF	TGTGCCAGCAGCTTAATTAGGACAACGAGCTCCTATAATTCACCCCTCCACTTT
TRBV20-1	few	TRBJ1-4	TRBD1	CSARIGQGTLNEKLFF	TGCAGTGCTAGAATAGGACAGGGAACCCTAAATGAAAAACTGTTTTTT
TRBV28	many	TRBJ1-2	TRBD1	CASSKPLGQGYGYTF	TGTGCCAGCAGCAAACCCCTTGGACAGGGCTATGGCTACACCTTC
TRBV18	many	TRBJ2-3	TRBD2	CASSPPPTAGVTTDTQYF	TGTGCCAGCTCACCACCGCCCACAGCGGGAGTTACCACAGATACGCAGTATTTT
TRBV28	many	TRBJ1-1	-	CASSPFKGEAFF	TGTGCCAGCAGTCCATTCAAAGGGGAAGCTTTCTTT
TRBV9	few	TRBJ2-1	TRBD2	CASSPLAGNGNEQFF	TGTGCCAGCAGCCCTTTAGCGGGCAATGGGAATGAGCAGTTCTTC
TRBV19	few	TRBJ2-2	-	CASSKRAPNTGELFF	TGTGCCAGTAGTAAACGGGCTCCGAACACCGGGGAGCTGTTTTTT
TRBV11-2	many	TRBJ1-2	TRBD1	CASSLDGQGPFGYTF	TGTGCCAGCAGCTTAGACGGACAGGGACCTTTCGGCTACACCTTC
TRBV27	few	TRBJ1-4	TRBD1	CASRDTGGGEKLFF	TGTGCCAGCAGAGACACAGGGGGGGGTGAAAAACTGTTTTTT
TRBV9	few	TRBJ1-3	-	CASSVAVSSGNTIYF	TGTGCCAGCAGCGTGGCAGTAAGTTCTGGAAACACCATATATTTT
TRBV20-1	few	TRBJ2-1	TRBD1	CSASYPRDRSNEQFF	TGCAGTGCTAGCTACCCCCGGGACAGGAGCAATGAGCAGTTCTTC
TRBV27	few	TRBJ1-5	-	CASSLFSRQPQHF	TGTGCCAGCAGTTTATTCTCTCGGCAGCCCCAGCATTTT
TRBV29-1	-	TRBJ2-7	-	CSAHGGTVDYEQYF	TGCAGCGCCCATGGAGGGACAGTAGACTACGAGCAGTACTTC
TRBV29-1	-	TRBJ1-5	-	CSVEKGKVGNQPQHF	TGCAGCGTTGAAAAGGGGAAGGTGGGCAATCAGCCCCAGCATTTT
TRBV7-9	-	TRBJ2-7	-	CASSLSGGSYNEQYF	TGTGCCAGCAGCTTATCCGGGGGCTCCTACAATGAGCAGTACTTC
TRBV25-1	-	TRBJ2-1	-	CASSEYPGSHNEQFF	TGTGCCAGCAGTGAATACCCGGGGTCCCACAATGAGCAGTTCTTC
TRBV28	many	TRBJ2-3	TRBD1	CASSFPPGGGVDTQYF	TGTGCCAGCAGTTTCCCCCCAGGGGGTGGTGTGGATACGCAGTATTTT
TRBV7-6	many	TRBJ2-7	TRBD2	CASSLGTSIEQYF	TGTGCCAGCAGCTTGGGGACTAGCATCGAGCAGTACTTC
TRBV20-1	many	TRBJ1-5	-	CSAWPVLGGEQPQHF	TGCAGTGCCTGGCCCGTGTTGGGGGGGGAACAGCCCCAGCATTTT
TRBV29-1	few	TRBJ1-1	-	CSAQTETNTEAFF	TGCAGCGCCCAGACAGAAACGAACACTGAAGCTTTCTTT
TRBV27	-	TRBJ2-1	TRBD2	CASSPRLAGGPYNEQFF	TGTGCCAGCAGTCCTCGATTGGCGGGAGGGCCCTACAATGAGCAGTTCTTC
TRBV5-1	many	TRBJ1-5	-	CASSLGRGNQPQHF	TGCGCCAGCAGCTTGGGCAGGGGCAATCAGCCCCAGCATTTT
TRBV28	many	TRBJ1-1	-	CASSVGTEAFF	TGTGCCAGCAGCGTAGGCACTGAAGCTTTCTTT
TRBV30	many	TRBJ2-7	TRBD2	CAWRTSGGSYEQYF	TGTGCCTGGAGGACTAGCGGGGGCTCCTACGAGCAGTACTTC
TRBV30	-	TRBJ2-7	-	CAWSSGRYEQYF	TGTGCCTGGAGCAGCGGGCGTTACGAGCAGTACTTC
TRBV6-1	-	TRBJ1-2	-	CASSRGGESNYGYTF	TGTGCCAGCAGCCGCGGAGGCGAGTCTAACTATGGCTACACCTTC